What follows describes a single TCR beta chain. The record originates from a study of blood T cell repertoires in COVID-19. Looking at the study overall: Sites across the United States, Italy and Spain contributed samples from acute and convalescent COVID-19. PBMCs, B-cell-depleted T cells, or T cells provided the cDNA or gDNA that made up the material.

CDR1 is SGHNT and CDR2 is YENEEA in the germline V gene. Trimming left V 3 bases short and J 4 bases short, with 12 bases between. This CDR3 comprises 14 residues. Per the original methods: Amplification from reference gene primers served as the basis for estimated nucleated cell counts. The repertoire was sequenced with immunoSEQ multiplex PCR; TCRdb's copy has only in-frame clones and lacks some. The D gene and trimming were derived from the DNA, and the V and J assignments and clone size from that table. Here the sample spans 95,000 to 150,000 clones, 88% being singletons. The source of this sequence is a man in his fifties with acute or convalescent COVID-19. The sequencing sample was made of peripheral blood. The V call is TRBV11-3, the J call TRBJ1-1, with D unresolved. The CDR3 loop reads CASSFGGGSTEAFF. The DNA for the CDR3 is TGTGCCAGCAGCTTCGGCGGCGGATCCACTGAAGCTTTCTTT.